This passage covers 12 T cell receptor beta chains from one sample sequenced in a study of control samples from healthy donors and cancer patients. Data came from immunoSEQ multiplex PCR; TCRdb stores just in-frame clones and leaves some out. The table shows about 92,000 clones, with roughly 78% occurring only once. The sequencing input was blood. Source of these receptors: an older woman in good health.

V usage is TRBV18 and J usage is TRBJ1-5, with TRBD1 matching 8 bases. Germline values: CDR1 KGHSH, CDR2 LQKENI. This CDR3 is built from 13 residues. J lost 6 bases, V lost 3 bases, and 1 base had no gene match. CDR3 sequence reads: CASSPDRGQPQHF. The CDR3 bases are TGTGCCAGCTCACCCGACAGGGGTCAGCCCCAGCATTTT.

In its sample, this clone is medium-sized (0.01 to 0.1%). The rearrangement uses TRBV7-2 and TRBJ2-3, with D perhaps TRBD2 (6 bases). V lost 5 bases, J lost 3 bases, and 15 bases lay in between. CDR1 is SGHTA, CDR2 FQGNSA, per germline. This CDR3 comprises 15 residues. CDR3 nucleotides: TGTGCCAGCAGCGCGACGTACCGGGAGACAGATACGCAGTATTTT. Encoded protein: CASSATYRETDTQYF.

This rearrangement joins TRBV11-2 to TRBJ2-3; D perhaps matches TRBD1 (6 bases). Looked up from germline, CDR1 is SGHAT and CDR2 is FQNNGV. The V and J ends lost 3 bases and 3 bases respectively, with 10 bases between them. The CDR3 has 14 amino acids. This CDR3 reads CASSFTGKTDTQYF. In nucleotides, the CDR3 is TGTGCCAGCAGCTTTACAGGGAAAACAGATACGCAGTATTTT.

The chain joins TRBV15 to TRBJ1-2, with D unresolved. Germline V lookup: CDR1 LNHNV, CDR2 YYDKDF (reference sequence). CDR3 size: 16 residues. Trimming left V 5 bases short and J 7 bases short, with 23 bases between. In DNA, the CDR3 is TGTGCCACCAGCTCCCCCGAGGCGGGTTCACGGGGTGGCTACACCTTC. It specifies CATSSPEAGSRGGYTF.

The chain has TRBV5-1 and TRBJ2-1, with TRBD2 identical over 10 bases. The junction had 10 bases not matched to a gene; V was cut back by 2 bases and J by 8 bases. The CDR3 consists of 16 residues. Looked up from germline, CDR1 is SGHRS and CDR2 is YFSETQ. The CDR3: CASSFNPSGSLDEQFF. CDR3 DNA: TGCGCCAGCAGCTTTAACCCTAGCGGGAGTCTGGATGAGCAGTTCTTC. Together with reference TRBV5-1 and TRBJ2-1, the CDR3 gives the full variable domain: KAGVTQTPRYLIKTRGQQVTLSCSPISGHRSVSWYQQTPGQGLQFLFEYFSETQRNKGNFPGRFSGRQFSNSRSEMNVSTLELGDSALYLCASSFNPSGSLDEQFFGPGTRLTVL.

Worth noting for this clone: This sample includes further DNA sequences coding for the same CDR3. The chain is built from TRBV3-1 (or the pseudogene TRBV3-2) and TRBJ1-3; D not certain. The CDR3 runs to 14 residues. CDR1 is LGHDT, CDR2 YNNKEL, per germline (reference sequence). Trimming removed 2 bases from V and 1 base from J, with 6 bases in between. The CDR3 bases are TGTGCCAGCAGCCAAACGGATTCTGGAAACACCATATATTTT. It translates to CASSQTDSGNTIYF.

V is TRBV6-5 and J is TRBJ1-6; 7 bases are a match to TRBD1. Trimming took 0 bases from V and 7 from J; bases not matched to a gene: 0. The CDR3 totals 14 residues. The germline V gene has CDR1 MNHEY and CDR2 SVGAGI. The CDR3, as DNA: TGTGCCAGCAGTTACTCGGGACAGAATTCACCCCTCCACTTT. This gives the protein CASSYSGQNSPLHF.

The rearrangement uses TRBV5-6 and TRBJ2-5; 7 nucleotides align to TRBD1. Germline trimming cut 4 bases from V and 1 base from J; bases unmatched to any gene: 1. Germline assignment: CDR1 SGHDT and CDR2 YYEEEE. The CDR3 has 13 amino acids. The CDR3 DNA reads as TGTGCCAGCAGCCCAGGGGGCCAAGAGACCCAGTACTTC. Protein product: CASSPGGQETQYF.

This rearrangement joins TRBV7-7 to TRBJ1-1; D call uncertain. The CDR3 is 13 residues long. CDR1 SSHAT and CDR2 FNYEAQ come from the germline V gene (reference sequence). V lost 5 bases and J lost 2, with 9 bases in between. The CDR3 region is CASSPGLNTEAFF. The CDR3 bases are TGTGCCAGCAGCCCAGGTCTAAACACTGAAGCTTTCTTT.

The rearrangement joins TRBV27 to TRBJ2-1; 7 nucleotides match TRBD2. Losses at the gene ends were 2 bases for V and 6 bases for J; bases not matched to a gene: 16. There are 18 residues in the CDR3. Germline loops: CDR1 MNHEY, CDR2 SMNVEV (reference sequence). The CDR3, as DNA: TGTGCCAGCAGTTTAGATAACCTGGGACTACTAGCCGCCAATGAGCAGTTCTTC. This sequence encodes CASSLDNLGLLAANEQFF.

The genes are TRBV28 and TRBJ2-1; 9 bases agree with TRBD1. Trimming took 2 bases from V and 3 from J; bases not matched to a gene: 5. Germline values: CDR1 MDHEN, CDR2 SYDVKM. The CDR3 has 16 amino acids. The CDR3 nucleotides are TGTGCCAGCAGTTTAACCGGGACAGGGATCTACAATGAGCAGTTCTTC. Translating it yields CASSLTGTGIYNEQFF.

This chain joins TRBV27 and TRBJ1-6; tentatively, D is TRBD1 (6 bases). V dropped 2 bases and J dropped 10 bases, with 12 bases sitting between them. The CDR3 covers 14 residues. Germline-derived CDR1 and CDR2 are MNHEY and SMNVEV (reference sequence). CDR3 sequence reads: CASSLAEQGSPLHF. The CDR3 coding sequence is TGTGCCAGCAGTTTAGCGGAGCAGGGGTCACCCCTCCACTTT.